This T cell receptor (beta chain) is drawn from a study of regulatory T cells in long-lasting Graves disease. The time point was: persistent/refractory GD, antithyroid drugs over 5 years with positive TRAb. TCR sequences were obtained from RNA taken from PBMCs. The patients included were those that came from an endocrinology department in Xi'an, China. There are 17 residues in the CDR3. Germline CDR1 MDHEN, CDR2 SYDVKM. V lost 4 bases to trimming and J lost 5 bases; unmatched junction nucleotides: 10. To make TCR beta libraries, researchers used iRepertoire HTBI primers and Arm-PCR of CDR3 regions. TCRdb re-called the multiplex PCR reads with MiXCR, one entry per CDR3 protein. The sample consists of about 300,000 distinct CDR3 sequences, around a fifth of them appearing once. Ten or more counts support this clonotype.

This TCR was recovered from a female donor with Graves disease. V and J are TRBV28 and TRBJ2-5; 13 bases match TRBD2. Sequencing used peripheral blood mononuclear cells (PBMCs), obtained when the disease was refractory, from a patient treated with antithyroid drugs. CDR3 sequence (DNA): TGTGCCAGCAGTTCCGGGACTAGCGGGATAAAAGGGGAGACCCAGTACTTC. It is translated as CASSSGTSGIKGETQYF. Based on the CDR3 plus reference TRBV28 and TRBJ2-5, the full variable domain is DVKVTQSSRYLVKRTGEKVFLECVQDMDHENMFWYRQDPGLGLRLIYFSYDVKMKEKGDIPEGYSVSREKKERFSLILESASTNQTSMYLCASSSGTSGIKGETQYFGPGTRLLVL.